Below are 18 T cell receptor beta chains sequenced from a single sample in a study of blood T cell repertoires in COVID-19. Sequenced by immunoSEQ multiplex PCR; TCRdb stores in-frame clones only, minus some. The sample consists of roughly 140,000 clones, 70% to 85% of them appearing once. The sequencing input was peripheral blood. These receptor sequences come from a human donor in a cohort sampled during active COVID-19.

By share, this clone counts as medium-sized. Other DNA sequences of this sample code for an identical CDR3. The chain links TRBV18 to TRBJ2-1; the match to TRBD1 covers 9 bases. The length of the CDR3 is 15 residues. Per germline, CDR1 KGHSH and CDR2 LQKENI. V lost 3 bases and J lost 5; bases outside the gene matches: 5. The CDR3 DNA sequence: TGTGCCAGCTCACCGGACAGGGGTGGGGACAATGAGCAGTTCTTC. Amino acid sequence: CASSPDRGGDNEQFF.

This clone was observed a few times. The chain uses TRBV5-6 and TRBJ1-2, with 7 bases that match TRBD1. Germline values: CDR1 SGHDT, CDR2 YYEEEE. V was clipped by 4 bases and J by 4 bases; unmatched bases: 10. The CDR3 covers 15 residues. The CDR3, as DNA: TGTGCCAGCAGCGACTTCGCCGGGACAGCCTATGGCTACACCTTC. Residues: CASSDFAGTAYGYTF. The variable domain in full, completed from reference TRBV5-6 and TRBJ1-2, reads DAGVTQSPTHLIKTRGQQVTLRCSPKSGHDTVSWYQQALGQGPQFIFQYYEEEERQRGNFPDRFSGHQFPNYSSELNVNALLLGDSALYLCASSDFAGTAYGYTFGSGTRLTVV.

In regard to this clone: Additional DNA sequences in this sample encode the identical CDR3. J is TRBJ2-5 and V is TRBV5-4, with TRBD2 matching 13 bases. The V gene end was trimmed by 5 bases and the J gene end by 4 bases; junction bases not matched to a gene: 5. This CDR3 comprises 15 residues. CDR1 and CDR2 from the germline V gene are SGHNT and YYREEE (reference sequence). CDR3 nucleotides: TGTGCCAGCAGTTCGGGACTAGCGGGGCGAGAGACCCAGTACTTC. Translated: CASSSGLAGRETQYF. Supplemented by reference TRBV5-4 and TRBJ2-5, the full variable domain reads ETGVTQSPTHLIKTRGQQVTLRCSSQSGHNTVSWYQQALGQGPQFIFQYYREEENGRGNFPPRFSGLQFPNYSSELNVNALELDDSALYLCASSSGLAGRETQYFGPGTRLLVL.

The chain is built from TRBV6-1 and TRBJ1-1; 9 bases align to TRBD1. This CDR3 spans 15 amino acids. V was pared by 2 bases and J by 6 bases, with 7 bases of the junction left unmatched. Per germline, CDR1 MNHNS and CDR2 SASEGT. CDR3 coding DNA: TGTGCCAGCAGTGAATCGGACAGGGGAAAGTCTGAAGCTTTCTTT. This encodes CASSESDRGKSEAFF.

CDR3 amino acids: CASRRLEGATEAFF. The CDR3 nucleotides are TGCGCCAGCAGGCGGCTCGAGGGGGCGACTGAAGCTTTCTTT. This rearrangement joins TRBV5-1 to TRBJ1-1, with 7 bases aligning to TRBD1. Trimming took 5 bases from V and 5 from J; bases not matched to a gene: 9. In germline, CDR1 is SGHRS, CDR2 YFSETQ. This CDR3 region has 14 residues.

The CDR3 spells CASGGGGATNEKLFF. The CDR3 nucleotides are TGTGCTAGTGGCGGCGGAGGAGCAACTAATGAAAAACTGTTTTTT. This chain uses TRBV12-5 with TRBJ1-4; D not resolved. The CDR3 has 15 residues. Germline-derived CDR1 and CDR2 are LGHNT and FRNRAP. Trimming removed 6 bases from V and 0 bases from J, with 11 bases in between.

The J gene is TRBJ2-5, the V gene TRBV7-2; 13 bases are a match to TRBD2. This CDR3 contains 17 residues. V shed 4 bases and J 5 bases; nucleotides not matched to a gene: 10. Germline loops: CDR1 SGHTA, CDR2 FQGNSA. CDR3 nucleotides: TGTGCCAGCAGCTCCGGACTAGCGGGGGCCCTGGGGGAGACCCAGTACTTC. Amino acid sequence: CASSSGLAGALGETQYF.

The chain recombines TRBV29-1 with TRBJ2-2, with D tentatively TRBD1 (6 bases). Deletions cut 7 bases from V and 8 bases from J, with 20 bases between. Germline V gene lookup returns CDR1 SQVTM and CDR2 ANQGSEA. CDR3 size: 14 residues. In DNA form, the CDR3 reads TGCAGCGCCGCGCAGGGGCGAGGGTGGGGGGAGCTGTTTTTT. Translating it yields CSAAQGRGWGELFF.

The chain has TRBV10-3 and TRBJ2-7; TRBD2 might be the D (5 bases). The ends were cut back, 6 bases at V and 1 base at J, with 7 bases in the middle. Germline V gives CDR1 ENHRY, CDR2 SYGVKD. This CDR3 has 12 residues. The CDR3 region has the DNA TGTGCCATCAGCGGAGGTTCCTACGAGCAGTACTTC. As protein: CAISGGSYEQYF.

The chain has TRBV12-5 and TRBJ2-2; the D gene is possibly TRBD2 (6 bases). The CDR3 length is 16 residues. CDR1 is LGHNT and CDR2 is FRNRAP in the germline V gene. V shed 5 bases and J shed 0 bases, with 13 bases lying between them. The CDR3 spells CASGHRGTTNTGELFF. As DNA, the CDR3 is TGTGCTAGTGGTCACCGGGGGACCACGAACACCGGGGAGCTGTTTTTT.

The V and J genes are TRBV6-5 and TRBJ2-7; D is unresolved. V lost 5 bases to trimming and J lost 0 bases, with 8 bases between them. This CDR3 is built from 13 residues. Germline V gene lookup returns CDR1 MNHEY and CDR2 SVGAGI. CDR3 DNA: TGTGCCAGCAGTCTCCCTAGCTCCTACGAGCAGTACTTC. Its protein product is CASSLPSSYEQYF.

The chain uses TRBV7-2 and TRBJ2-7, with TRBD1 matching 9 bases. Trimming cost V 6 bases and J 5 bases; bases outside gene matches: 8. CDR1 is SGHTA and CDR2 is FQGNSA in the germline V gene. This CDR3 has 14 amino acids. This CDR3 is CASREDRGPDEQYF. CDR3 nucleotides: TGTGCCAGCAGAGAGGACAGGGGCCCAGACGAGCAGTACTTC.

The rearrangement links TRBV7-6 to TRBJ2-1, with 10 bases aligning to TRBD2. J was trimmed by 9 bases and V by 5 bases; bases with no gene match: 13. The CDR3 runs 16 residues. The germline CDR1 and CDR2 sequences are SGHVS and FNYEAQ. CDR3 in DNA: TGTGCCAGCAGCCTGGGACTAAGCGGGGGGGCCGGTGAGCAGTTCTTC. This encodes CASSLGLSGGAGEQFF.

The CDR3 DNA sequence: TGTGCCAGCAGTCTCAGGGAAGCTTTCTTT. The encoded protein is CASSLREAFF. The chain combines TRBV12-3 or TRBV12-4 with TRBJ1-1; D call uncertain. V lost 5 bases and J lost 8, with 6 bases in between. This CDR3 region has 10 residues.

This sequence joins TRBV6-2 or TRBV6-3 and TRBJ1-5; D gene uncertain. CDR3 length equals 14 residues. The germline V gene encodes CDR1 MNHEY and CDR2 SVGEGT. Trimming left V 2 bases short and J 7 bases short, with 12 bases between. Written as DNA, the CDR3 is TGTGCCAGCAGTTACCGTAAAGGAGAGCAGCCCCAGCATTTT. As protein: CASSYRKGEQPQHF.

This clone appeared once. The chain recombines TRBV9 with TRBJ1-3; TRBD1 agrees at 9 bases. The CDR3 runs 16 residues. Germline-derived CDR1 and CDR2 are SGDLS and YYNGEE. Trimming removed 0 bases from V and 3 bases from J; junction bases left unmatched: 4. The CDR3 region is CASSVDRGLFGNTIYF. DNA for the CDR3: TGTGCCAGCAGCGTAGACAGGGGGCTTTTTGGAAACACCATATATTTT.

CDR3 residues: CALLRLTEAFF. The DNA for the CDR3 is TGTGCCTTATTGCGGCTTACTGAAGCTTTCTTT. The chain employs TRBV30 and TRBJ1-1; D gene uncertain. The CDR3 totals 11 residues. With 7 bases removed from V and 5 bases from J, the gap between germline ends came to 11 bases. Germline V CDR1 and CDR2: GTSNPN, SVGIG (reference sequence). Full variable domain (rest looked up from reference TRBV30 and TRBJ1-1): SQTIHQWPATLVQPVGSPLSLECTVEGTSNPNLYWYRQAAGRGLQLLFYSVGIGQISSEVPQNLSASRPQDRQFILSSKKLLLSDSGFYLCALLRLTEAFFGQGTRLTVV.

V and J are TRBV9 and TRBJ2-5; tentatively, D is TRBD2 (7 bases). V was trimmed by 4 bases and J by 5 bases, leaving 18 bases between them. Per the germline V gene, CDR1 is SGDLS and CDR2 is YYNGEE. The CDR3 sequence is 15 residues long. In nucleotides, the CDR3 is TGTGCCAGCAGCCGGGCGGGGGCCCGGGAGGAGACCCAGTACTTC. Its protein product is CASSRAGAREETQYF.